This TCR beta chain comes out of a study of cytomegalovirus exposure and HLA in healthy donors. Overall study: Within an early data release were roughly 90 million unique TCRs drawn from HLA-typed donors. General study points: What a later analysis reportedly showed was that an Asian-associated ancestry cluster had fewer N-insertions than the roughly 720-donor mean. In a later analysis, at a false discovery rate of 0.05, 16,951 TCR beta sequences were associated with HLA alleles.

To note about this clone: What it recognizes is unknown.

J lost 6 bases, V lost 6 bases, and 1 base had no gene match. Germline V gives CDR1 SQVTM, CDR2 ANQGSEA. The CDR3 runs to 13 residues. The PCR had 60 Vbeta and 13 Jbeta primers. Clones were sequenced by immunoSEQ multiplex PCR, and TCRdb holds only the in-frame ones, with some missing. The profile covers approximately 160,000 clones, with roughly 79% appearing a single time and roughly 1% taken by the ten largest. Those who donated were healthy bone marrow donors. The sequence was collected from a woman aged 40 to 50 in good health and CMV-seronegative. V and J are TRBV29-1 and TRBJ2-1, with 14 bases matching TRBD2. The sequenced sample was PBMCs. The CDR3 DNA sequence: TGCAGCGTCGGACTAGCGGGAGGCAATGAGCAGTTCTTC. It encodes CSVGLAGGNEQFF.